These 17 T cell receptor beta chains share one sample of origin, sequenced in a study of shared clonotypes between healthy human individuals (TCRdb year 2020). Library preparation was by the immunoSEQ multiplex PCR assay. Entries here come from immuneACCESS through TCRdb and include only in-frame sequences with V and J called. Some clones fail to appear in such tables; in the studies checked, an unresolved V gene covers under half of the shortfall, and the cause of the remainder is unknown. The sample data list more than 2,000,000 clones, and more than 80% of these were observed just once. Of the sample, 0.39% falls within the top ten clones. The sample consisted of naive CD4+ T cells from PBMCs. The cell subset or site label of this sample denotes: CD45RA+ positively selected. The receptors stem from a man aged 18 to 30 in good health. Some clones in this sample may be carry-over from other donors' samples.

The CDR3 loop is CASSKQGTYEQYF. The CDR3 DNA follows: TGTGCCAGCAGCAAGCAGGGAACCTACGAGCAGTACTTC. This sequence joins TRBV5-4 and TRBJ2-7, with D tentatively TRBD1 (5 bases). The V and J ends lost 4 bases and 2 bases respectively, with 10 bases between them. The CDR3 runs to 13 residues. Germline V CDR1 and CDR2: SGHNT, YYREEE (reference sequence).

V is TRBV7-6 and J is TRBJ2-7; no reliable D call. Trimming removed 1 base at V and 3 bases at J, with 13 bases between. The CDR3 has 15 residues. In germline, CDR1 is SGHVS, CDR2 FNYEAQ. For the CDR3, the DNA is TGTGCCAGCAGCTTAGTAGCCCAACCCGACTACGAGCAGTACTTC. Protein sequence: CASSLVAQPDYEQYF.

The chain has TRBV9 and TRBJ2-6; no reliable D call. Germline assignment: CDR1 SGDLS and CDR2 YYNGEE. Trimming removed 3 bases at V and 0 bases at J, with 7 bases between. The CDR3 is 15 amino acids. The CDR3 bases are TGTGCCAGCAGCGCCTCGTTCTCTGGGGCCAACGTCCTGACTTTC. Translation gives CASSASFSGANVLTF.

V usage is TRBV6-5 and J usage is TRBJ1-4, with a weak D call TRBD1 (5 bases). With 2 bases removed from V and 6 bases from J, the gap between germline ends came to 13 bases. The CDR3 sequence is 15 residues long. Germline values: CDR1 MNHEY, CDR2 SVGAGI. The CDR3 protein is CASSYGGTGDEKLFF. CDR3 nucleotide sequence: TGTGCCAGCAGTTACGGTGGGACGGGCGATGAAAAACTGTTTTTT.

The genes are TRBV7-7 and TRBJ2-5, with 16 bases identical to TRBD2. CDR3 length: 15 amino acids. In germline, CDR1 is SSHAT, CDR2 FNYEAQ (reference sequence). Trimming took 5 bases from V and 8 from J; bases not matched to a gene: 5. CDR3 loop: CASSPGTSGRATQYF. CDR3 bases: TGTGCCAGCAGCCCCGGGACTAGCGGGAGGGCCACCCAGTACTTC.

CDR3 sequence reads: CASSQASLDIQYF. The CDR3 DNA is TGTGCCAGCAGCCAAGCTAGCTTGGACATTCAGTACTTC. This chain joins TRBV4-2 and TRBJ2-4; possibly TRBD2 for D (5 bases). Trimming took off 1 base at V and 8 bases at J, with 9 bases between the two ends. The length of the CDR3 is 13 residues. Germline assignment: CDR1 LGHNA and CDR2 YNFKEQ.

In this sample, this clone turned up a few times. V usage is TRBV14 and J usage is TRBJ1-4; D unresolved. The germline gives CDR1 SGHDN, CDR2 FVKESK. Between the trimmed V and J ends, which lost 2 bases and 4 bases, there was a span of 8 bases. CDR3 length equals 14 residues. The chain's CDR3 is CASSQSRINEKLFF. The CDR3 nucleotides read TGTGCCAGCAGCCAATCCAGGATTAATGAAAAACTGTTTTTT.

This clone has just a few counts. The J gene is TRBJ1-1, the V gene TRBV6-5, with D hard to call. The V end lost 2 bases, the J end lost 7 bases, and 8 bases lay between the germline ends. CDR1 is MNHEY and CDR2 is SVGAGI in the germline V gene. CDR3 size: 12 residues. As DNA, the CDR3 is TGTGCCAGCAGTTACAGGGAGGGTGAAGCTTTCTTT. It yields the protein CASSYREGEAFF.

With respect to this clone: Additional DNA sequences in this sample encode the identical CDR3. The CDR3 loop is CASSSSTDTQYF. The CDR3 DNA reads as TGTGCCAGCAGCTCATCTACAGATACGCAGTATTTT. The rearrangement uses TRBV7-2 and TRBJ2-3; D ambiguous. The V and J ends lost 4 bases and 3 bases respectively, with 5 bases between them. This CDR3 region has 12 residues. CDR1 SGHTA and CDR2 FQGNSA come from the germline V gene.

J is TRBJ2-1 and V is TRBV5-4; 9 bases match TRBD2. V trimming: 5 bases; J trimming: 1 base; junction bases outside the gene matches: 7. Germline V gives CDR1 SGHNT, CDR2 YYREEE (reference sequence). This CDR3 is built from 16 residues. As DNA, the CDR3 is TGTGCCAGCAGAGATCCTAGCGGGAAATCCTACAATGAGCAGTTCTTC. Translating gives CASRDPSGKSYNEQFF.

This chain's CDR3 is CASSQLPGLAGGGADTQYF. CDR3 DNA: TGCGCCAGCAGCCAACTGCCGGGACTAGCGGGAGGCGGCGCAGATACGCAGTATTTT. The chain has TRBV4-1 and TRBJ2-3; 15 positions match TRBD2. Germline CDR1 MGHRA, CDR2 YSYEKL. The V and J ends lost 2 bases and 4 bases, in that order; junction bases with no gene match: 10. The length of the CDR3 is 19 residues.

The chain is built from TRBV29-1 and TRBJ2-7; TRBD2 agrees at 7 bases. Germline trimming cut 4 bases from V and 4 bases from J; bases unmatched to any gene: 10. The CDR3 spans 14 residues. Germline loops: CDR1 SQVTM, CDR2 ANQGSEA. In DNA, the CDR3 is TGCAGCGTTGCAAGTTTTAGCGGGCGATACGAGCAGTACTTC. Its translation is CSVASFSGRYEQYF.

This clone occurred once. The chain carries TRBV2 and TRBJ2-3; the D is unclear. This CDR3 comprises 11 residues. CDR1 SNHLY and CDR2 FYNNEI come from the germline V gene. Trimming shortened V by 5 bases and J by 5 bases, and 5 bases separated the two germline ends. CDR3 sequence: CASSSQDTQYF. The CDR3 nucleotides are TGTGCCAGCAGTAGCCAAGATACGCAGTATTTT.

The chain joins TRBV15 to TRBJ2-7; 7 bases match TRBD1. Germline-derived CDR1 and CDR2 are LNHNV and YYDKDF (reference sequence). The V gene end was trimmed by 0 bases and the J gene end by 0 bases; junction bases not matched to a gene: 5. The CDR3 covers 16 residues. CDR3 DNA sequence: TGTGCCACCAGCAGAGATCTTAACAGGGGCTCCTACGAGCAGTACTTC. The encoded protein is CATSRDLNRGSYEQYF.

This clone was counted once. V is TRBV28 and J is TRBJ2-1; D gene uncertain. Between the trimmed V and J ends, which lost 3 bases and 3 bases, there was a span of 6 bases. CDR3 length: 13 residues. Germline V gives CDR1 MDHEN, CDR2 SYDVKM. CDR3 DNA: TGTGCCAGCAGTTTCCCTATCTACAATGAGCAGTTCTTC. It encodes CASSFPIYNEQFF.

This chain uses TRBV10-3 with TRBJ2-7; TRBD2 matches at 10 bases. CDR3 length: 15 residues. The trim removed 9 bases at V and 3 bases at J, leaving 11 bases unmatched. Germline V gene data show CDR1 as ENHRY and CDR2 as SYGVKD. The CDR3 sequence is CAISHPGLADYEQYF. The CDR3 DNA sequence: TGTGCCATTTCCCATCCAGGACTAGCGGACTACGAGCAGTACTTC.

The CDR3 region is CASSPQNYGYTF. The CDR3 DNA is TGTGCCAGCTCACCACAAAACTATGGCTACACCTTC. The chain combines TRBV18 with TRBJ1-2; D remains ambiguous. Looked up from germline, CDR1 is KGHSH and CDR2 is LQKENI. The CDR3 has 12 residues. Trimming left V 1 base short and J 2 bases short, with 2 bases between.